This TCR beta chain was sequenced for a study of regulatory T cells in long-lasting Graves disease. The table lists this clonotype with a few counts. Time point in this sample: newly diagnosed GD, antithyroid drugs for less than 3 months. The authors made the TCR library using RNA they extracted from PBMCs. Combining iRepertoire HTBI primers with Arm-PCR of CDR3 regions, the authors built TCR beta libraries. TCRdb called the multiplex PCR reads again in MiXCR, with one record for every CDR3 protein. Found here are 360,000 or so distinct CDR3 sequences, 15% to 20% of them singletons; the top ten hold around 20%. The CDR3 runs to 15 residues. Germline assignment: CDR1 LNHNV and CDR2 YYDKDF (reference sequence). The V gene lost 3 bases and the J gene lost 0 bases, with 9 bases spanning the gap. These same records also appear under a second study, on T cells in Graves' hyperthyroidism and ophthalmopathy. This second report adds: An initial round of RT-PCR targeting the TCR CDR3 relied on the HTBI primer set. Ophthalmopathy cases were set apart from stable hyperthyroidism by a 13 V-J model.

The rearrangement joins TRBV15 to TRBJ2-1; maybe TRBD1 (5 bases). The sequence derives from a woman under 30 with Graves disease. Specimen: peripheral blood mononuclear cells (PBMCs), collected at new diagnosis, from a patient treated with antithyroid drugs. The CDR3 DNA sequence: TGTGCCACCAGCAGTGGGGCAGGCTCCTACAATGAGCAGTTCTTC. Amino acids: CATSSGAGSYNEQFF.